These 12 T cell receptor beta chains originate from one sample sequenced in a study of blood T cells in healthy people across ages. Then a second PCR, running roughly 7 to 11 cycles, was carried out with a sample-barcoded 5' primer and a J-beta primer mix. One entry per CDR3 protein results from TCRdb running MiXCR on the 5' RACE reads. Among about 830,000 distinct CDR3 sequences listed, around 68% were seen once. The sample consisted of blood. These receptors came from a man aged 30-40 years in good health.

This clonotype was detected only a few times. This chain uses TRBV7-2 with TRBJ1-6; D is uncertain. The CDR3 is 15 residues long. The V and J ends lost 1 base and 2 bases respectively, with 6 bases between them. The germline V gene has CDR1 SGHTA and CDR2 FQGNSA. CDR3 residues: CASSLDGAYNSPLHF. The DNA for the CDR3 is TGTGCCAGCAGCTTAGATGGGGCCTATAATTCACCCCTCCACTTT.

This chain's CDR3 is CSAHVFADREETQYF. Written as DNA, the CDR3 is TGCAGTGCCCACGTTTTTGCAGACCGCGAAGAGACCCAGTACTTC. The rearrangement joins TRBV20-1 to TRBJ2-5; D is uncertain. Germline V gene sequence: CDR1 DFQATT, CDR2 SNEGSKA (reference sequence). This CDR3 has 15 amino acids. Trimming cost V 6 bases and J 3 bases, with 20 bases left between them.

This clonotype was recorded once. The rearrangement uses TRBV28 and TRBJ1-1; D might be TRBD1 (5 bases). This CDR3 is built from 13 residues. Germline assignment: CDR1 MDHEN and CDR2 SYDVKM. Trimming stripped 8 bases from V and 0 bases from J, with 10 bases between. The CDR3 coding sequence is TGTGCCAGCTGGGGGACGGTGAACACTGAAGCTTTCTTT. This gives the protein CASWGTVNTEAFF. Variable domain in full (rest from reference TRBV28 and TRBJ1-1): DVKVTQSSRYLVKRTGEKVFLECVQDMDHENMFWYRQDPGLGLRLIYFSYDVKMKEKGDIPEGYSVSREKKERFSLILESASTNQTSMYLCASWGTVNTEAFFGQGTRLTVV.

The CDR3 spells CASSQDLVTDDSYNEQFF. The CDR3 nucleotides are TGCGCCAGCAGCCAAGATCTTGTGACAGATGACTCCTACAATGAGCAGTTCTTC. V and J are TRBV4-1 and TRBJ2-1; D perhaps matches TRBD1 (5 bases). The CDR3 spans 18 residues. The germline V and J ends were trimmed by 0 bases and 0 bases, with 15 bases remaining between them. Per the germline V gene, CDR1 is MGHRA and CDR2 is YSYEKL.

The chain is built from TRBV5-4 and TRBJ2-4; D possibly corresponds to TRBD1 (6 bases). The CDR3 length is 12 residues. From germline, CDR1 is SGHNT and CDR2 YYREEE (reference sequence). V was pared by 5 bases and J by 6 bases, with 9 bases between. CDR3 nucleotides: TGTGCCAGCAGTCAACAGGGAAACATTCAGTACTTC. Translation gives CASSQQGNIQYF.

The chain combines TRBV20-1 with TRBJ2-4; a weak D match, TRBD2 (5 bases). Trimming took off 6 bases at V and 4 bases at J, with 16 bases between the two ends. This CDR3 is built from 14 residues. The germline gives CDR1 DFQATT, CDR2 SNEGSKA (reference sequence). The CDR3 sequence is CSATVGDGKNIQYF. The CDR3, as DNA: TGCAGTGCCACCGTCGGGGATGGAAAAAACATTCAGTACTTC.

The rearrangement joins TRBV12-3 or TRBV12-4 to TRBJ2-7; 9 bases line up with TRBD1. The V segment lost 8 bases and the J segment 6 bases; nucleotides outside the gene matches: 5. The CDR3 length is 12 residues. DNA for the CDR3: TGTGCCAGCGGGGGACAGGGTCCCGAGCAGTACTTC. Protein product: CASGGQGPEQYF.

The chain joins TRBV6-2 or TRBV6-3 to TRBJ2-2; possible D gene TRBD1, 6 bases. Germline assignment: CDR1 MNHEY and CDR2 SVGEGT. CDR3 length equals 14 residues. V dropped 5 bases and J dropped 4 bases, with 11 bases sitting between them. CDR3 amino acids: CASSAGVGTGELFF. CDR3 nucleotide sequence: TGTGCCAGCAGTGCAGGGGTTGGCACCGGGGAGCTGTTTTTT.

The rearrangement links TRBV7-9 to TRBJ2-5, with TRBD1 matching 10 bases. J was trimmed by 1 base and V by 7 bases; bases with no gene match: 9. The CDR3 has 16 amino acids. Germline values: CDR1 SEHNR, CDR2 FQNEAQ (reference sequence). The CDR3 DNA sequence: TGTGCCAGCATCTTCGATAGGGACAGGGGCCAAGAGACCCAGTACTTC. The encoded protein is CASIFDRDRGQETQYF.

This clonotype has only one observation. The chain carries TRBV5-1 and TRBJ2-1, with 11 bases matching TRBD2. There are 16 residues in the CDR3. Germline V gene sequence: CDR1 SGHRS, CDR2 YFSETQ. After removal of 4 bases from V and 3 bases from J, the junction contained 6 bases not matched to a gene. The CDR3, as DNA: TGCGCCAGCAGCCCCACTAGCGGGGGCAGCTACAATGAGCAGTTCTTC. Amino acid sequence: CASSPTSGGSYNEQFF.

This clonotype was detected only a few times. The CDR3 DNA reads as TGCAGTGCTAGAGATTACTCGGACTTGGGGGAGCTGTTTTTT. The encoded protein is CSARDYSDLGELFF. This chain connects TRBV20-1 to TRBJ2-2; TRBD2 might be the D (5 bases). Trimming shortened V by 0 bases and J by 8 bases, and 13 bases separated the two germline ends. Germline assignment: CDR1 DFQATT and CDR2 SNEGSKA (reference sequence). This CDR3 is 14 amino acids long.

This clonotype has just a few counts. This chain links TRBV7-2 with TRBJ2-3; the D gene is possibly TRBD2 (6 bases). CDR3 size: 14 residues. CDR1 is SGHTA, CDR2 FQGNSA, per germline. V was pared by 5 bases and J by 4 bases, with 13 bases between. CDR3 sequence reads: CASSPGATADTQYF. DNA of the CDR3: TGTGCCAGCAGCCCGGGAGCCACGGCAGATACGCAGTATTTT. The complete variable domain, with remaining parts taken from reference TRBV7-2 and TRBJ2-3, reads GAGVSQSPSNKVTEKGKDVELRCDPISGHTALYWYRQSLGQGLEFLIYFQGNSAPDKSGLPSDRFSAERTGGSVSTLTIQRTQQEDSAVYLCASSPGATADTQYFGPGTRLTVL.